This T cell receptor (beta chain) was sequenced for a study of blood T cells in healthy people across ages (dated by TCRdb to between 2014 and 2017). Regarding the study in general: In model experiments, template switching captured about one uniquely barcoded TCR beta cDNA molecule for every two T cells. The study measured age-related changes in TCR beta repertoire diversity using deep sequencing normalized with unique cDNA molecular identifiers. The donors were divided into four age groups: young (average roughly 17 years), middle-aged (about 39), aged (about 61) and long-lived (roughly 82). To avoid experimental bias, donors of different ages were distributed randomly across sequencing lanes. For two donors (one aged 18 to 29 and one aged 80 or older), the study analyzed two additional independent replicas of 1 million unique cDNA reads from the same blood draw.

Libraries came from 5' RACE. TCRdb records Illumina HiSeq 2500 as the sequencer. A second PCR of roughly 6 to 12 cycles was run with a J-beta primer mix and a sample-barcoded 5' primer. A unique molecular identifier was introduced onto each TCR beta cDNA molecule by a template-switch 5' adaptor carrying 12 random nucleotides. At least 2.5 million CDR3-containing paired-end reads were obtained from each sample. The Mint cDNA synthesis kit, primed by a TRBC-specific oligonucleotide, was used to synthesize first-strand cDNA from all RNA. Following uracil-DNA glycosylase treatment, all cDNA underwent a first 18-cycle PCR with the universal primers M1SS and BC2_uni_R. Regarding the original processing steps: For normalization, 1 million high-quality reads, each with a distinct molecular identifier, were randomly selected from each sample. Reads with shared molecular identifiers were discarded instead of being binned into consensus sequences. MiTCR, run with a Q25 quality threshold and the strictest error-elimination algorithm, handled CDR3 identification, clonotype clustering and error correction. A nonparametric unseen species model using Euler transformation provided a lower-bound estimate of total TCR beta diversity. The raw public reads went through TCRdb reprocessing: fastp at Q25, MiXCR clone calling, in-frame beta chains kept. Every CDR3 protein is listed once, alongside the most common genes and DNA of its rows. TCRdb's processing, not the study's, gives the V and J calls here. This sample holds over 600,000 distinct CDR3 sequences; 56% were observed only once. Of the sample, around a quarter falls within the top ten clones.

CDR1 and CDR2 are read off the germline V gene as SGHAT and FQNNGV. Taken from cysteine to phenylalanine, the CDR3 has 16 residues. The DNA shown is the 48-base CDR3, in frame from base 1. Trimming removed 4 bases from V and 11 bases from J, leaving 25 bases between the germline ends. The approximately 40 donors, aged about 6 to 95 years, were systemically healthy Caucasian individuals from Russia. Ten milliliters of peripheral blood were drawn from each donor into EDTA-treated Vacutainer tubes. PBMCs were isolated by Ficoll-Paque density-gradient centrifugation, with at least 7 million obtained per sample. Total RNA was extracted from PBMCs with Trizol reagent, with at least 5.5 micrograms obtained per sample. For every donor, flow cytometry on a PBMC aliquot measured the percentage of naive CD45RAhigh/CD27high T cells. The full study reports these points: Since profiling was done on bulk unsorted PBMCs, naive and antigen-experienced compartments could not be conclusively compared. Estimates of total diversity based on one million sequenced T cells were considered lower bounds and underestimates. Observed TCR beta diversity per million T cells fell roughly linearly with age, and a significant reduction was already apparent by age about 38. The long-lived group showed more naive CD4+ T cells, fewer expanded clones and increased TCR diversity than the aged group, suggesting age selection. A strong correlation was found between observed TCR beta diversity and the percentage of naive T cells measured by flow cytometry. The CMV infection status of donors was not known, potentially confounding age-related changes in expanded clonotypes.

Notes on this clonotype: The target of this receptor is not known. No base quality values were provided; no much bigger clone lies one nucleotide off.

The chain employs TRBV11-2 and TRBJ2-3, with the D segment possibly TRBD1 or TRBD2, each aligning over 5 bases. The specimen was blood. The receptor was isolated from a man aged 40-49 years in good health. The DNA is TGTGCCAGCAGCTCCCGAGGTCGGGGCCTAGAGAGCAAGCAGTATTTT. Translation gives CASSSRGRGLESKQYF.